These T cell receptor beta chains were read from a single sample in a study of T cells after posttransplantation cyclophosphamide. Libraries were prepared by immunoSEQ multiplex PCR; TCRdb keeps only in-frame clonotypes and omits some of them. The sample lists roughly 20,000 clones, roughly nine tenths occurring once. The source was PBMCs, collected after allogeneic stem cell transplant with posttransplant cyclophosphamide. Receptor source: a female patient in her thirties or forties who received an allogeneic stem cell transplant from a related donor, was CMV-positive, and had no GVHD. Some T cells may have originated in the graft donor. Each CDR3 is given with its conserved first and last residue. The order of the fields is D gene, J gene, clone size, V gene, CDR3 protein, CDR3 DNA. The D gene is left open where the match is weak. Where a row states a size, it is once, few, many or the class of an expanded clone; other rows omit it.

TRBD2 TRBJ2-3 - TRBV6-5 CATISGGARDTQYF TGTGCCACCATCAGCGGGGGGGCCAGAGATACGCAGTATTTT
- TRBJ1-2 few TRBV6-5 CASGPGGHLGYTF TGTGCCAGCGGTCCGGGGGGGCATTTAGGCTACACCTTC
TRBD1 TRBJ2-1 - TRBV5-1 CASSGGTGLNEQFF TGCGCCAGCAGCGGGGGGACAGGGTTGAATGAGCAGTTCTTC
TRBD2 TRBJ2-1 - TRBV7-9 CASSFTTGGPNEQFF TGTGCCAGCAGCTTTACAACGGGAGGGCCCAATGAGCAGTTCTTC
TRBD1 TRBJ1-1 - TRBV28 CASRMTGTHTEAFF TGTGCCAGCAGGATGACAGGGACCCACACTGAAGCTTTCTTT
- TRBJ1-4 once TRBV25-1 CASSAGTSSTTNEKLFF TGTGCCAGCAGTGCCGGGACATCGTCCACAACTAATGAAAAACTGTTTTTT
- TRBJ2-2 - TRBV7-3 CASSPNTGELFF TGTGCCAGCAGCCCAAATACCGGGGAGCTGTTTTTT
- TRBJ1-2 - TRBV4-1 CASSQGEGKAYGYTF TGCGCCAGCAGCCAAGGGGAGGGGAAGGCCTATGGCTACACCTTC
TRBD2 TRBJ2-2 - TRBV9 CASSVLGLGTGELFF TGTGCCAGCAGCGTTCTCGGACTAGGGACCGGGGAGCTGTTTTTT
TRBD1 TRBJ1-4 - TRBV7-9 CASSTGTANRKLFF TGTGCCAGCAGCACCGGGACAGCAAATAGAAAACTGTTTTTT
- TRBJ2-7 - TRBV9 CASSVDISYEQYF TGTGCCAGCAGCGTGGACATCTCCTACGAGCAGTACTTC
- TRBJ2-1 - TRBV29-1 CSVGAPPNQQFF TGCAGCGTTGGGGCCCCTCCCAACCAGCAGTTCTTC
- TRBJ2-7 - TRBV28 CASTVQQFSEQYF TGTGCCAGCACCGTACAACAGTTTAGCGAGCAGTACTTC
TRBD2 TRBJ2-1 - TRBV5-1 CASSDLAGEGNEQFF TGCGCCAGCAGCGACCTAGCGGGAGAGGGAAATGAGCAGTTCTTC
TRBD2 TRBJ2-1 - TRBV7-2 CASSLTRTSGSYNEQFF TGTGCCAGCAGCTTAACCCGGACTAGCGGGAGCTACAATGAGCAGTTCTTC
TRBD2 TRBJ2-3 - TRBV28 CASSPGGSDTQYF TGTGCCAGCAGCCCGGGGGGTTCAGATACGCAGTATTTT
TRBD1 TRBJ2-1 - TRBV7-3 CASSTTGAPYNEQFF TGTGCCAGCAGCACGACAGGGGCACCTTACAATGAGCAGTTCTTC
- TRBJ2-7 - TRBV19 CASSLRDTRAYEQYF TGTGCCAGTAGCCTCAGGGATACCCGGGCCTACGAGCAGTACTTC
- TRBJ1-3 - TRBV7-9 CASTWALQGNTIYF TGTGCCAGCACCTGGGCTCTCCAGGGAAACACCATATATTTT